These 21 T cell receptor beta chains came from one sample sequenced in a study of T-cell memory formation after mild COVID-19. TCRdb re-derived calls from the 5' RACE reads in MiXCR, one entry per CDR3 protein. This table has approximately 52,000 distinct CDR3 sequences, approximately 9% appearing once. Sequences were obtained from PBMCs or a T cell subset sorted from them (not recorded which). The receptors were sampled from an adult woman who had mild COVID-19 (a few samples of this study predate the infection). Cell type and time point are not known.

This chain uses TRBV7-2 with TRBJ2-4; no definite D call. Trimming pared 2 bases from V and 0 bases from J, leaving 14 bases between. The germline V gene has CDR1 SGHTA and CDR2 FQGNSA. The CDR3 contains 17 residues. CDR3 sequence reads: CASSLRFESLAKNIQYF. The CDR3 DNA sequence: TGTGCCAGCAGCTTACGTTTCGAGTCCTTAGCCAAAAACATTCAGTACTTC.

This clonotype was seen only a few times. This chain connects TRBV20-1 to TRBJ2-3, with 8 bases identical to TRBD2. Germline CDR1 and CDR2: DFQATT and SNEGSKA (reference sequence). CDR3 size: 15 residues. J lost 2 bases, V lost 6 bases, and 10 bases had no gene match. For the CDR3, the DNA is TGCAGTGCCCCCGCCGCGGGAGGTTCCACAGATACGCAGTATTTT. Amino acid sequence: CSAPAAGGSTDTQYF.

The chain carries TRBV5-6 and TRBJ2-7, with D possibly matching TRBD1 (6 bases). V shed 3 bases and J shed 3 bases, with 10 bases lying between them. The length of the CDR3 is 13 residues. Germline values: CDR1 SGHDT, CDR2 YYEEEE. The CDR3: CASSSVDSYEQYF. CDR3 nucleotides: TGTGCCAGCAGCTCGGTGGACAGCTACGAGCAGTACTTC.

This clonotype was counted many times. V usage is TRBV6-4 and J usage is TRBJ2-2, with D possibly TRBD2 on 5 matching bases. The CDR3 contains 16 residues. CDR1 and CDR2 from the germline V gene are MRHNA and SNTAGT. V was cut by 0 bases and J by 1 base, with 9 bases left in between. CDR3: CASSDSVEGNTGELFF. The CDR3 DNA reads as TGTGCCAGCAGTGACTCGGTCGAGGGGAACACCGGGGAGCTGTTTTTT.

The chain employs TRBV4-2 and TRBJ1-2; D might be TRBD1 (5 bases). CDR3 length: 15 residues. Germline V gene lookup returns CDR1 LGHNA and CDR2 YNFKEQ. V lost 4 bases, J lost 7 bases, and 19 bases lay in between. The chain's CDR3 is CASSPRQMGTGGYTF. The CDR3 region has the DNA TGTGCCAGCAGCCCCCGACAGATGGGGACGGGTGGCTACACCTTC.

This clonotype was found many times. The chain joins TRBV7-3 to TRBJ2-1, with no clear D. This CDR3 region has 14 residues. V lost 7 bases and J lost 7, with 17 bases in between. Per germline, CDR1 SGHTA and CDR2 FQGTGA. The CDR3 reads CASNPPRAWNEQFF. The CDR3 region has the DNA TGTGCCAGCAACCCTCCAAGGGCCTGGAATGAGCAGTTCTTC.

The CDR3 sequence is CASSTPKSGSSGANVLTF. DNA for the CDR3: TGCGCCAGCAGCACACCGAAGTCCGGGAGCTCTGGGGCCAACGTCCTGACTTTC. The V gene is TRBV4-3, the J gene TRBJ2-6; TRBD2 might be the D (6 bases). Deletions cut 5 bases from V and 0 bases from J, with 17 bases between. The CDR3 consists of 18 residues. The germline gives CDR1 LGHNA, CDR2 YSLEER.

The rearrangement uses TRBV18 and TRBJ1-1; no clear D. CDR1 KGHSH and CDR2 LQKENI come from the germline V gene. V gave up 3 bases and J gave up 6 bases, with 11 bases separating them. The CDR3 sequence is 13 residues long. The CDR3 DNA follows: TGTGCCAGCTCACCTTTGGGCACTGCTGAAGCTTTCTTT. It is translated as CASSPLGTAEAFF. Looking up the rest from reference TRBV18 and TRBJ1-1 gives the full variable domain: NAGVMQNPRHLVRRRGQEARLRCSPMKGHSHVYWYRQLPEEGLKFMVYLQKENIIDESGMPKERFSAEFPKEGPSILRIQQVVRGDSAAYFCASSPLGTAEAFFGQGTRLTVV.

Ten or more counts support this clonotype. The chain combines TRBV9 with TRBJ2-5; 10 nucleotides match TRBD2. Trimming took 0 bases from V and 5 from J; bases not matched to a gene: 7. Germline values: CDR1 SGDLS, CDR2 YYNGEE. There are 16 residues in the CDR3. Here the CDR3 DNA reads TGTGCCAGCAGCGTAGAGCAGCGGGGGGGCCTGGAGACCCAGTACTTC. Protein: CASSVEQRGGLETQYF.

This clonotype showed up just a few times. This chain's CDR3 is CASSQDGRGQYF. Written as DNA, the CDR3 is TGTGCCAGCAGCCAAGATGGGAGGGGGCAGTACTTC. V gene TRBV3-1 combines with J gene TRBJ2-7, with 7 bases fitting TRBD2. CDR3 size: 12 residues. Germline loops: CDR1 LGHDT, CDR2 YNNKEL (reference sequence). Germline trimming cut 0 bases from V and 9 bases from J; bases unmatched to any gene: 2.

This clonotype was recorded at least ten times. The chain links TRBV12-3 or TRBV12-4 to TRBJ1-1, with a weak D call TRBD1 (5 bases). Trimming took off 6 bases at V and 2 bases at J, with 13 bases between the two ends. The CDR3 is 14 amino acids. CDR3 DNA: TGTGCCAGCAGCAAACAGGAGCTTAACACTGAAGCTTTCTTT. It yields the protein CASSKQELNTEAFF.

In its sample, this clonotype is medium-sized. The rearrangement joins TRBV7-2 to TRBJ1-1; D gene uncertain. The CDR3 is 14 residues long. V was cut by 5 bases and J by 5 bases, with 15 bases left in between. Germline-derived CDR1 and CDR2 are SGHTA and FQGNSA. The CDR3 sequence is CASSLRGVRTEAFF. The CDR3 DNA reads TGTGCCAGCAGCCTACGTGGGGTAAGGACTGAAGCTTTCTTT.

This clonotype occurred a few times. This chain joins TRBV2 and TRBJ2-3, with 7 positions matching TRBD2. Germline V gene data show CDR1 as SNHLY and CDR2 as FYNNEI. This CDR3 has 17 residues. Germline trimming cut 2 bases from V and 5 bases from J; bases unmatched to any gene: 13. The CDR3 DNA sequence: TGTGCCAGCAGTGAAAGGGAGGGGACCTCCGGAGGAGATACGCAGTATTTT. Translation: CASSEREGTSGGDTQYF.

The V and J genes are TRBV7-8 and TRBJ2-5; 10 bases agree with TRBD2. The CDR3 loop spans 15 amino acids. The germline V gene has CDR1 SGHVS and CDR2 FQNEAQ. Germline trimming cut 3 bases from V and 6 bases from J; bases unmatched to any gene: 7. The CDR3 nucleotides read TGTGCCAGCAGCTTTCAGCGGGGGGGCGGGCAGACCCAGTACTTC. This gives the protein CASSFQRGGGQTQYF.

This clonotype occurred a few times. Here the CDR3 DNA reads TGCGCCAGCAGCTTGGCTGGGGTTGGGGCCAACGTCCTGACTTTC. It yields the protein CASSLAGVGANVLTF. The chain couples TRBV5-1 to TRBJ2-6; D uncertain. The CDR3 is 15 residues long. V was clipped by 0 bases and J by 3 bases, with 7 bases between them. Germline V CDR1 and CDR2: SGHRS, YFSETQ.

This clonotype was observed a few times. The J gene is TRBJ2-1, the V gene TRBV24-1; D possibly corresponds to TRBD2 (6 bases). The germline V gene has CDR1 KGHDR and CDR2 SFDVKD. V was clipped by 6 bases and J by 3 bases, with 14 bases between them. The CDR3 is 15 amino acids. The CDR3 sequence: CATSPGTVIYNEQFF. CDR3 DNA: TGTGCCACCAGTCCCGGGACTGTAATCTACAATGAGCAGTTCTTC.

This clonotype occurred a few times. The rearrangement uses TRBV6-5 and TRBJ2-7; D assignment may be TRBD1 or TRBD2 (5 bases each). The CDR3 runs to 16 residues. Germline values: CDR1 MNHEY, CDR2 SVGAGI. The ends were cut back, 0 bases at V and 3 bases at J, with 15 bases in the middle. This CDR3 is CASSYSWDRRGYEQYF. CDR3 DNA sequence: TGTGCCAGCAGTTACTCTTGGGACCGTCGTGGCTACGAGCAGTACTTC.

This clonotype was detected a few times. The chain is built from TRBV12-3 or TRBV12-4 and TRBJ1-1, with a weak D call TRBD1 (5 bases). The V end was cut by 5 bases, the J end by 10 bases, with 20 bases between. CDR3 length: 14 residues. The CDR3 nucleotides read TGTGCCAGCAGTCGAGAGGGGTCCAATTCGGGAGCTTTCTTT. Its protein is CASSREGSNSGAFF.

The sample holds many counts of this clonotype. J is TRBJ2-3 and V is TRBV24-1, with D uncertain. Per germline, CDR1 KGHDR and CDR2 SFDVKD. The CDR3 covers 16 residues. Trimming stripped 0 bases from V and 1 base from J, with 10 bases between. DNA for the CDR3: TGTGCCACCAGTGATTTGCAATTTGGGGGCACAGATACGCAGTATTTT. This sequence encodes CATSDLQFGGTDTQYF.

This clonotype was observed a handful of times. J is TRBJ1-1 and V is TRBV7-9; 7 positions match TRBD1. V lost 4 bases and J lost 5; bases outside the gene matches: 7. The CDR3 sequence is 14 residues long. The germline V gene encodes CDR1 SEHNR and CDR2 FQNEAQ (reference sequence). CDR3 protein: CASSYDTTGTEAFF. The CDR3 region has the DNA TGTGCCAGCAGCTACGACACGACAGGGACTGAAGCTTTCTTT.

This clonotype was seen repeatedly, ten times or more. The chain is built from TRBV5-1 and TRBJ2-5; D call uncertain. This CDR3 comprises 14 residues. From germline, CDR1 is SGHRS and CDR2 YFSETQ. Between the trimmed V and J ends, which lost 4 bases and 5 bases, there was a span of 15 bases. CDR3 nucleotide sequence: TGCGCCAGCAGCATCAGGAATTTTGAGGAGACCCAGTACTTC. It codes for CASSIRNFEETQYF. Full variable domain (rest looked up from reference TRBV5-1 and TRBJ2-5): KAGVTQTPRYLIKTRGQQVTLSCSPISGHRSVSWYQQTPGQGLQFLFEYFSETQRNKGNFPGRFSGRQFSNSRSEMNVSTLELGDSALYLCASSIRNFEETQYFGPGTRLLVL.